The rows below give T cell receptor beta chains drawn from one sample of a study of blood T cell repertoires in COVID-19. Sequenced by immunoSEQ multiplex PCR; TCRdb stores in-frame clones only, minus some. Of over 350,000 clones listed, about nine tenths are singletons. The specimen sequenced was PBMCs or T cells enriched from blood (not recorded which). The receptor set was obtained from a woman aged 40 to 49 who had been exposed to COVID-19. The CDR3 runs from the conserved cysteine through the conserved F or W. D genes are given only for firm matches. Clone size, where shown, is once, few, many, or a class for clones that have expanded.

>18|.|TRBV19|once|TRBJ1-6
CASSIAQGLSSYNSPLHF
>13|.|TRBV30|.|TRBJ1-2
CAWSVLWGEGYTF
>12|.|TRBV7-9|.|TRBJ1-2
CASSPRTYGYTF
>15|.|TRBV19|.|TRBJ1-5
CASQDRGLSNQPQHF
>13|.|TRBV12-3/TRBV12-4|.|TRBJ1-5
CASSLGRGQPQHF
>16|TRBD2|TRBV7-9|.|TRBJ2-3
CASEGRLGGGTDTQYF
>15|TRBD2|TRBV5-6|.|TRBJ2-1
CASTRLAGGSNEQFF
>16|.|TRBV5-1|.|TRBJ2-2
CASSLMGARNTGELFF
>14|TRBD1|TRBV11-2|.|TRBJ1-2
CASSEATGGGGYTF
>13|.|TRBV30|.|TRBJ2-1
CAWDYLTSREQFF
>12|TRBD1|TRBV19|.|TRBJ1-1
CATINRGTEAFF
>18|TRBD2|TRBV11-3|.|TRBJ2-6
CASSRLLSGRAGANVLTF
>16|TRBD1|TRBV10-3|.|TRBJ1-3
CAISRQGIGSGNTIYF
>13|.|TRBV19|.|TRBJ1-2
CASSPRQVNGYTF
>15|TRBD1|TRBV10-3|.|TRBJ1-2
CAISKQGQGGYGYTF
>14|TRBD1|TRBV7-9|.|TRBJ1-1
CASHAGRRDRGKVF
>15|TRBD2|TRBV5-4|once|TRBJ2-7
CASSSGTSAQSAQYF
>11|.|TRBV28|.|TRBJ2-7
CASGRYYEQYF
>15|.|TRBV5-1|.|TRBJ1-6
CASSLEQPGNSPLHF
>16|.|TRBV7-2|few|TRBJ1-2
CASSKHAGSINYGYTF
>14|.|TRBV7-8|.|TRBJ1-5
CASSLGPGVQPQHF
>13|TRBD1|TRBV19|.|TRBJ1-2
CASRDRGGYGYTF
>14|.|TRBV9|.|TRBJ1-2
CASSVDEATYGYTF
>15|TRBD1|TRBV7-2|.|TRBJ1-5
CASSLGQGAGQPQHF
>15|.|TRBV19|.|TRBJ1-2
CASTRKTGANYGYTF
>15|.|TRBV7-2|.|TRBJ2-7
CASSLEAGLTYEQYF
>13|TRBD2|TRBV27|.|TRBJ2-7
CASSWRERGEQYF
>14|.|TRBV13|once|TRBJ1-6
CASSFFRIDSPLHF
>20|TRBD2|TRBV30|.|TRBJ2-3
CAWSVWEMASGKASTDTQYF
>14|.|TRBV2|.|TRBJ1-2
CASSEWRNNYGYTF
>11|.|TRBV10-2|few|TRBJ2-7
CASTGGDEQYF
>20|TRBD2|TRBV11-3|.|TRBJ2-5
CASSLERPGLAGKVLETQYF
>15|TRBD2|TRBV7-9|few|TRBJ2-7
CASSLAQTSVYEQYF
>18|.|TRBV9|.|TRBJ1-2
CASSNNLRPGSLGYGYTF
>16|TRBD2|TRBV7-9|.|TRBJ2-2
CASSWGLAENTGELFF